This TCR beta chain comes out of a study of blood T cell repertoires in COVID-19. Whole-study context: PBMCs, B-cell-depleted T cells, or T cells provided the cDNA or gDNA that made up the material.

In the original processing: By means of reference gene primer amplification, nucleated cell counts were estimated. Sequencing was performed with immunoSEQ multiplex PCR; in TCRdb, only in-frame clones are kept and a portion is missing. That table supplies the V and J calls and clone size; D and trimming were determined from the DNA. The profile covers around 320,000 clones, with about nine tenths appearing a single time and roughly 2.3% taken by the ten largest. CDR3 length: 15 amino acids. Per germline, CDR1 SGHAT and CDR2 FQNNGV. The germline V and J ends were trimmed by 5 bases and 6 bases, with 16 bases remaining between them.

The material sequenced was peripheral blood. The rearrangement uses TRBV11-2 and TRBJ1-4; TRBD1 might be the D (5 bases). The TCR sequence derives from a man aged 18 to 30 with active or convalescent COVID-19. CDR3 sequence (DNA): TGTGCCAGCAGCGTCTCACCAGGGTTTGATGAAAAACTGTTTTTT. Protein sequence: CASSVSPGFDEKLFF.